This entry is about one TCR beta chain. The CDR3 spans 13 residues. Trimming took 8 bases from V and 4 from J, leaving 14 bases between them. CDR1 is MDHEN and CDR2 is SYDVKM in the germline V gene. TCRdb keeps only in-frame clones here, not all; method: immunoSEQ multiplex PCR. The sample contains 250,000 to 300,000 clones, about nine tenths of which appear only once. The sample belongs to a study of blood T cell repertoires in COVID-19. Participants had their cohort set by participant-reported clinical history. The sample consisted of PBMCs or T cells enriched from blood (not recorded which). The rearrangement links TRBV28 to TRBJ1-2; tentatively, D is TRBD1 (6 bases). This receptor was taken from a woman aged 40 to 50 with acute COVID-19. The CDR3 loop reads CASQDRTTYGYTF. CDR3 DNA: TGTGCCAGCCAGGACAGAACTACCTATGGCTACACCTTC.